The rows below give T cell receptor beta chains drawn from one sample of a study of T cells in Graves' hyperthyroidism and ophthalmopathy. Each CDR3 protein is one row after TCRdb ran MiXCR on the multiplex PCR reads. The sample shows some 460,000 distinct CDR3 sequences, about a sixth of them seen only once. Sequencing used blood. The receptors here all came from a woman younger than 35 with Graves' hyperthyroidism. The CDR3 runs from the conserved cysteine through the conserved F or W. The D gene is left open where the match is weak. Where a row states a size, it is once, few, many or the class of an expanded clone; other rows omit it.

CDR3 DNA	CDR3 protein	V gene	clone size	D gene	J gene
TGTGCCAGCGACAGGGAGGGGAACACCGGGGAGCTGTTTTTT	CASDREGNTGELFF	TRBV2	many	NA	TRBJ2-2
TGTGCCAGCATGACACCGGGACTAGCGGGGGGGCCAGATACGCAGTATTTT	CASMTPGLAGGPDTQYF	TRBV6-2/TRBV6-3	few	TRBD2	TRBJ2-3
TGCGCCAGCAGCCCGAACGGGCTGGGGAGGGGTGGCTACACCTTC	CASSPNGLGRGGYTF	TRBV5-1	many	NA	TRBJ1-2
TGTGCCAGCAGACTTACAGGGGCGAATGAAAAACTGTTTTTT	CASRLTGANEKLFF	TRBV11-2	many	TRBD1	TRBJ1-4
TGTGCCAGCAGCTTACCTAAAGACCTAGCGGCCGGGACAGATACGCAGTATTTT	CASSLPKDLAAGTDTQYF	TRBV7-8	many	TRBD2	TRBJ2-3
TGTGCCAGTAGTATTACTAGCGGGAGGGTCAATGAGCAGTTCTTC	CASSITSGRVNEQFF	TRBV19	NA	TRBD2	TRBJ2-1
TGCGCCAGCAGCTTGGATCCTAGCGGGAGAGTCAACAATGAGCAGTTCTTC	CASSLDPSGRVNNEQFF	TRBV5-1	few	TRBD2	TRBJ2-1
TGTGCCAGCAGTTACTCGGACCTCTCCTACGAGCAGTACTTC	CASSYSDLSYEQYF	TRBV6-2/TRBV6-3	NA	NA	TRBJ2-7
TGTGCCACCAGTGACATTCCCCTTCGCGGGCCGGAGCAGTTCTTC	CATSDIPLRGPEQFF	TRBV24-1	many	NA	TRBJ2-1
TGTGCCAGCACCTTCACGGGCTTGGATTCACCCCTCCACTTT	CASTFTGLDSPLHF	TRBV28	many	NA	TRBJ1-6
TGTGCCAGCAGCGTAGTATCTGGGGGGCGCACAGATACGCAGTATTTT	CASSVVSGGRTDTQYF	TRBV9	many	NA	TRBJ2-3
TGTGCCAGCAGCCCCTGGGTCACGACACCCCTCCACTTT	CASSPWVTTPLHF	TRBV27	few	NA	TRBJ1-6
TGTGCCAGCAGTTACCCCTTGGGTCTCGGAAGGAAGTACGAGCAGTACTTC	CASSYPLGLGRKYEQYF	TRBV6-2/TRBV6-3	NA	NA	TRBJ2-7
TGCAGCACAGGGACAGGTGGCACCGGGGAGCTGTTTTTT	CSTGTGGTGELFF	TRBV29-1	few	TRBD1	TRBJ2-2
TGCAGCGCGGGTAGCTCCTACAATGAGCAGTTCTTC	CSAGSSYNEQFF	TRBV29-1	NA	NA	TRBJ2-1
TGTGCCAGCGGCTTAGAGGGGCGGTATAGCTCCTACAATGAGCAGTTCTTC	CASGLEGRYSSYNEQFF	TRBV7-6	NA	NA	TRBJ2-1
TGTGCCAGCAGCCAATCGACGGGGGCGGGCGGGGAGCTGTTTTTT	CASSQSTGAGGELFF	TRBV3-1	NA	NA	TRBJ2-2
TGCAGCGTTGTACAGGGGGGTATGAACACTGAAGCTTTCTTT	CSVVQGGMNTEAFF	TRBV29-1	many	TRBD1	TRBJ1-1
TGCAGTGCTAGATCCAGGGTGTTGGCTAATGAAAAACTGTTTTTT	CSARSRVLANEKLFF	TRBV20-1	NA	NA	TRBJ1-4
TGCGCCAGCAGCCAAGCCCCCATGGGGGGCCAAGAGACCCAGTACTTC	CASSQAPMGGQETQYF	TRBV4-3	NA	NA	TRBJ2-5
TGCAGCTCCGTCCAGGGGCACACCGGGGAGCTGTTTTTT	CSSVQGHTGELFF	TRBV29-1	few	NA	TRBJ2-2
TGTGCCAGCAGTGATTTCAATGAGCAGTTCTTC	CASSDFNEQFF	TRBV2	NA	NA	TRBJ2-1
TGTGCCAGCAGTCCCTCAGAGTGGACTTCCCCGAGTGGAGAGCAGTACTTC	CASSPSEWTSPSGEQYF	TRBV12-3/TRBV12-4	many	NA	TRBJ2-7
TGCAGCGTTGGTGGACAGGGGGCCAATAGCAATCAGCCCCAGCATTTT	CSVGGQGANSNQPQHF	TRBV29-1	few	TRBD1	TRBJ1-5
TGTGCCAGCAGTTATTCTTCGTGGGGGCAGAATGAAAAACTGTTTTTT	CASSYSSWGQNEKLFF	TRBV6-9	NA	NA	TRBJ1-4
TGTGCCAGCAGACCCGGGACAGATATCTCCTACGAGCAGTACTTC	CASRPGTDISYEQYF	TRBV7-9	NA	TRBD1	TRBJ2-7
TGTGCCAGCAGCCGGGGGGGCGCAGATACGCAGTATTTT	CASSRGGADTQYF	TRBV12-3/TRBV12-4	many	TRBD2	TRBJ2-3
TGTGCCAGCAGCGTAGTCCCGCATCACATTGGGCTGTTTTTT	CASSVVPHHIGLFF	TRBV9	NA	NA	TRBJ2-2
TGTGCCAGCAGCCTGTGGGGTTCGGAGACCCAGTACTTC	CASSLWGSETQYF	TRBV27	many	NA	TRBJ2-5
TGTGCCAGCAGCTTACGCCAGGGTGGGAGTTCAAATCAGCCCCAGCATTTT	CASSLRQGGSSNQPQHF	TRBV5-6	few	NA	TRBJ1-5
TGTGCCACCGCGGGACAAAAAACCGGGGAGCTGTTTTTT	CATAGQKTGELFF	TRBV24-1	few	NA	TRBJ2-2
TGTGCCAGCAGTTACCCCACCGGGACAGCCGCAGATACGCAGTATTTT	CASSYPTGTAADTQYF	TRBV6-9	few	TRBD1	TRBJ2-3
TGCGCCAGCAGCCGCCCGACTAGCGGGTTCTCCTACAATGAGCAGTTCTTC	CASSRPTSGFSYNEQFF	TRBV5-1	many	TRBD2	TRBJ2-1
TGTGCCAGCAGCCTTGACAGATACCCGTACAATGAGCAGTTCTTC	CASSLDRYPYNEQFF	TRBV11-2	NA	NA	TRBJ2-1
TGCGCCAGCAGCCGTCCAATTACACAGGGCCGACAGACCCAGTACTTC	CASSRPITQGRQTQYF	TRBV4-1	NA	NA	TRBJ2-5
TGCGCCAGCAGCTTTTATTGGTTGACAGATACGCAGTATTTT	CASSFYWLTDTQYF	TRBV5-1	many	NA	TRBJ2-3
TGTGCCAGCAGCCTAGACAAGCATAATTCACCCCTCCACTTT	CASSLDKHNSPLHF	TRBV2	many	NA	TRBJ1-6
TGTGCCAGCAGTCGACAGGGGGTTACAGATACGCAGTATTTT	CASSRQGVTDTQYF	TRBV2	many	TRBD1	TRBJ2-3
TGCAGTGCTAGCGGGAGGGAGGGCGAGCAGTACTTC	CSASGREGEQYF	TRBV20-1	many	TRBD2	TRBJ2-7
TGTGCCAGCAGTTATTTCTTGAGGGAAGGCACCTACGAGCAGTACTTC	CASSYFLREGTYEQYF	TRBV28	many	NA	TRBJ2-7
TGCAGTGCAGCCAGGACAGGGGGTAGCAATCAGCCCCAGCATTTT	CSAARTGGSNQPQHF	TRBV20-1	NA	TRBD1	TRBJ1-5
TGCAGTGCTAGATCTTTAGCGGGAGGGTTCTCTAGCACAGATACGCAGTATTTT	CSARSLAGGFSSTDTQYF	TRBV20-1	NA	TRBD2	TRBJ2-3
TGTGCCAGCAGCTTAAAGACAACAAGCAATTCACCCCTCCACTTT	CASSLKTTSNSPLHF	TRBV11-2	many	NA	TRBJ1-6
TGTGCCATCAAGGGGGACAGTGGTAATTCACCCCTCCACTTT	CAIKGDSGNSPLHF	TRBV10-3	few	TRBD1	TRBJ1-6
TGTGCCAGCAGCCAAGACCACGAATATTGGGACAGGGCGAGGAGCGCCGGGGAGCTGTTTTTT	CASSQDHEYWDRARSAGELFF	TRBV14	NA	TRBD1	TRBJ2-2
TGTGCCAGCAGTGAGAGTCTAGAGGGAGTAAGGAGGGAGCAGTACTTC	CASSESLEGVRREQYF	TRBV6-1	many	NA	TRBJ2-7
TGTGCCAGCAGTCCCCCCGGACGGGCTAGCAATCAGCCCCAGCATTTT	CASSPPGRASNQPQHF	TRBV6-1	many	NA	TRBJ1-5
TGTGCCAGCAGTGAACTCCAATCAGGGAGGGCCACTGAAGCTTTCTTT	CASSELQSGRATEAFF	TRBV2	many	NA	TRBJ1-1
TGCAGTGCTAGTGAAATACCAGGACCGATCCCAGATACGCAGTATTTT	CSASEIPGPIPDTQYF	TRBV20-1	many	NA	TRBJ2-3
TGTGCCAGCAGCTTCCCCGGGACAGGGGGGGAGACCCAGTACTTC	CASSFPGTGGETQYF	TRBV7-6	many	TRBD1	TRBJ2-5
TGTGCCAGCAGTTACTCTATTAGCGGGGGGGCAGATACGCAGTATTTT	CASSYSISGGADTQYF	TRBV6-5	NA	TRBD2	TRBJ2-3
TGTGCCAGCAGTCTTGCGGGGGGATGGAACACTGAAGCTTTCTTT	CASSLAGGWNTEAFF	TRBV6-1	many	NA	TRBJ1-1
TGTGCCAGCAGGACCGCGACCTCCTACAATGAGCAGTTCTTC	CASRTATSYNEQFF	TRBV12-3/TRBV12-4	many	NA	TRBJ2-1
TGCAGTGCTAGGGCCGGGACAGGGCAAAAGGAAGCTTTCTTT	CSARAGTGQKEAFF	TRBV20-1	few	TRBD1	TRBJ1-1